What follows is one TCR beta chain and its context. Enrollment of patients from Seattle took place during active infection, with longitudinal follow-up. The data derive from a study of blood T cell repertoires in COVID-19. Turning to the study itself: In each case, the material was cDNA or gDNA derived from T cells, B-cell-depleted T cells, or PBMCs.

Authors' methods: Nucleated cell number was recorded as an estimate derived from reference gene primer amplification. Sequencing used immunoSEQ multiplex PCR; TCRdb keeps in-frame clones, though not all of them. V, J and clone size were drawn from that table, and D and trimming were deduced from the DNA. Counted here are a few hundred thousand clones, about 90% occurring once; the ten biggest clones make up roughly 0.87%. Per the germline V gene, CDR1 is LNHDA and CDR2 is SQIVND (reference sequence). V was clipped by 5 bases and J by 10 bases, with 15 bases between them. This CDR3 has 14 residues. V is TRBV19 and J is TRBJ1-6, with no clear D. The sequence derives from a man between 18 and 35 years old with COVID-19, enrolled during active disease. Material for sequencing was peripheral blood. In nucleotides, the CDR3 is TGTGCCAGTAGTCAAATGACTGGGTGGTCACCCCTCCACTTT. Translation gives CASSQMTGWSPLHF.